This paragraph reports one T cell receptor beta chain. V dropped 1 base and J dropped 6 bases, with 10 bases sitting between them. CDR3 length equals 13 residues. CDR1 is SGHDN, CDR2 FVKESK, per germline. This sample was taken from a study of Graves' ophthalmopathy and Graves' hyperthyroidism. Amplification of TCR beta CDR3 regions used RNA transcripts. The first-round RT-PCR employed HTBI primers together with the Qiagen OneStep RT-PCR kit. A multiplex PCR was then performed as the second round. Using its own MiXCR run on the multiplex PCR reads, TCRdb lists one record per CDR3 protein. The profile shows around 470,000 distinct CDR3 sequences, around 15% of them singletons.

The source of this sequence is a woman under 40 with Graves' ophthalmopathy. The gene calls are TRBV14 and TRBJ2-7, with D possibly matching TRBD1 (5 bases). Sequenced input: blood. The CDR3 DNA follows: TGTGCCAGCAGCCAAGGGTGGGGCAGCGAGCAGTACTTC. Protein sequence: CASSQGWGSEQYF.